This TCR beta chain stems from a study of cytomegalovirus exposure and HLA in healthy donors. Primers: 60 Vbeta forward and 13 Jbeta reverse. Produced via immunoSEQ multiplex PCR; TCRdb's table is partial and in-frame only. The table lists around 130,000 clones, about three quarters of them singletons. A note on this clone: Its specificity is unknown.

In nominal health when sampled, donors likely had unrecorded immune exposures nonetheless. The CDR3 covers 13 residues. V was pared by 0 bases and J by 7 bases, with 2 bases of the junction left unmatched. The V gene's germline CDR1 is ENHRY and CDR2 SYGVKD. Study conclusions and caveats: An assumption of roughly uniform sequencing depth across donors underlay the presence/absence analyses. Researchers reportedly found TCR beta sequences accurately predicted most subjects' HLA-A and HLA-B alleles.

The sequencing sample was made of PBMCs. This rearrangement joins TRBV10-3 to TRBJ2-7; 8 bases agree with TRBD2. This receptor was taken from a young woman in good health and CMV-seronegative. CDR3 region: CAISESGLGEQYF. The CDR3, as DNA: TGTGCCATCAGTGAGTCGGGACTAGGAGAGCAGTACTTC.